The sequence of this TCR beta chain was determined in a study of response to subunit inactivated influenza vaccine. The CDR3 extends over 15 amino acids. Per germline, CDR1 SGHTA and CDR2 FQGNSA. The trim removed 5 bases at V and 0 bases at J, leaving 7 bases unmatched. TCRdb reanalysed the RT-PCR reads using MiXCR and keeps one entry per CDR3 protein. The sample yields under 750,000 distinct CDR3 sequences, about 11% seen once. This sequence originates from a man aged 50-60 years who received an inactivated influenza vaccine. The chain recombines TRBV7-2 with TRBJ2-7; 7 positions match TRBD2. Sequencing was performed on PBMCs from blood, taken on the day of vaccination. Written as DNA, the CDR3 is TGTGCCAGCAGCGAATCTAGCGGATTCTCCTACGAGCAGTACTTC. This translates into CASSESSGFSYEQYF.